These T cell receptor beta chains were read from a single sample in a study of T cell responses to AZD1222 COVID-19 vaccine. This table comes from immunoSEQ multiplex PCR, and its TCRdb copy is limited to in-frame clones, with some not included. The table includes some 200,000 clones, approximately 93% detected once. The specimen was peripheral blood, collected on day 0 of AZD1222 vaccination. The receptors originated from an adult in good health. Both conserved end residues are part of each CDR3. Each record gives: D gene, clone size, J gene, V gene, CDR3 DNA, CDR3 protein. D genes are given only for firm matches. Size tells how often a clone was seen (once, few, many) or the class of an expanded clone, and some rows leave it out.

TRBD1	-	TRBJ1-1	TRBV12-5	TGTGCTAGTGGTTTGGTTTCCGGGACAGGGAGTTTATCTGAAGCTTTCTTT	CASGLVSGTGSLSEAFF
-	-	TRBJ2-1	TRBV11-2	TGTGCCAGCCGCGACGGATGGTGGGCGGCCACATCACAAGAGCAGTTCTTC	CASRDGWWAATSQEQFF
-	-	TRBJ1-1	TRBV9	TGTGCCAGCAGCGTAGGGTCCGTGACGGAAGCTTTCTTT	CASSVGSVTEAFF
TRBD1	-	TRBJ1-2	TRBV19	TGTGCCAGTAGTAGGGACAGGGGACTTTATGGCTACACCTTC	CASSRDRGLYGYTF
-	-	TRBJ1-1	TRBV2	TGTGCCAGCAGGCGGCAGGGGCGGGACACTGAAGCTTTCTTT	CASRRQGRDTEAFF
-	-	TRBJ1-1	TRBV5-5	TGTGCCAGCAGCTTGGGATACATGAACACTGAAGCTTTCTTT	CASSLGYMNTEAFF
-	-	TRBJ2-1	TRBV6-5	TGTGCCAGCAGTTACTCCCCTAAGTCCCATGAGCAGTTCTTC	CASSYSPKSHEQFF
TRBD2	-	TRBJ2-2	TRBV10-3	TGTGCCATCAGTGAGTCCGGACTAGCGGGAGCCACCGGGGAGCTGTTTTTT	CAISESGLAGATGELFF
-	-	TRBJ2-1	TRBV5-4	TGTGCCAGCAGCTTCCTGACGGGGGACGGTAGTGAGCAGTTCTTC	CASSFLTGDGSEQFF
-	-	TRBJ1-2	TRBV6-5	TGTGCCAGCATTCACAGGGACCCTAACTATGGCTACACCTTC	CASIHRDPNYGYTF
TRBD1	-	TRBJ1-5	TRBV5-5	TGTGCCAGCAGCTTGGACAGGGGAATTCCTCAGCCCCAGCATTTT	CASSLDRGIPQPQHF
TRBD1	-	TRBJ1-5	TRBV7-8	TGTGCCAGCAGCTTAGAAGGGACAGGGTTTTTGCAGCCCCAGCATTTT	CASSLEGTGFLQPQHF
-	-	TRBJ2-7	TRBV7-6	TGTGCCAGCAGCTTAGAGGCGACTAGTTCCCACGAGCAGTACTTC	CASSLEATSSHEQYF
-	-	TRBJ2-1	TRBV12-3/TRBV12-4	TGTGCCAGCAGCAGTGTCGGGACGAAGGTCTTC	CASSSVGTKVF
-	-	TRBJ1-1	TRBV29-1	TGCAGCGGGGGCAGGTCGCCGAACACTGAAGCTTTCTTT	CSGGRSPNTEAFF
-	-	TRBJ1-5	TRBV10-3	TGTGCCATCAGTGAGTGGAGAGGCTCTGATCAGCCCCAGCATTTT	CAISEWRGSDQPQHF
-	-	TRBJ2-5	TRBV5-1	TGCGCCAGCAGCTTGGGATCTGAGGAGACCCAGTACTTC	CASSLGSEETQYF
-	-	TRBJ1-5	TRBV7-8	TGTGCCAGCGACCCCAATGGCGGGAGCCAGCCCCAGCATTTT	CASDPNGGSQPQHF
TRBD2	-	TRBJ2-2	TRBV5-4	TGTGCCAGCAGTTTAGCGGGGCTTTACACCGGGGAGCTGTTTTTT	CASSLAGLYTGELFF
TRBD2	-	TRBJ2-5	TRBV27	TGTGCCAGCAGTTCCACCGGGAGCGGGATTCCCAGAGAGACCCAGTACTTC	CASSSTGSGIPRETQYF
-	-	TRBJ1-2	TRBV14	TGTGCCAGCAGCCATCAACAGGGCCCCTATGGCTACACCTTC	CASSHQQGPYGYTF
-	-	TRBJ1-5	TRBV27	TGTGCCAGCGCAAGGTCTAGGGATCAGCCCCAGCATTTT	CASARSRDQPQHF
TRBD1	-	TRBJ1-1	TRBV7-9	TGTGCCAGCAGCCCTCGGGGGACAGGGTACACTGAAGCTTTCTTT	CASSPRGTGYTEAFF
TRBD2	-	TRBJ2-1	TRBV29-1	TGCAGCGTGTCCCGACTAGCGGGAGGGAATGAGCAGTTCTTC	CSVSRLAGGNEQFF
-	-	TRBJ1-3	TRBV18	TGTGCCAGCTCACCACTGTTCGAGAGAAGCTCTGGAAACACCATATATTTT	CASSPLFERSSGNTIYF
-	-	TRBJ1-1	TRBV6-1	TGTGCCAGCAGTGAAAACGGGGGTTTGGGTACTGAAGCTTTCTTT	CASSENGGLGTEAFF
-	-	TRBJ2-7	TRBV19	TGTGCCAGTAGTATATTACGGGGATCGAACGAGCAGTACTTC	CASSILRGSNEQYF
-	-	TRBJ2-2	TRBV7-6	TGTGCCAGCAGCTCCGAAGATCATCTAATTTCCGGGGAGCTGTTTTTT	CASSSEDHLISGELFF
-	-	TRBJ1-3	TRBV19	TGTGCCAGTAGTATAGTTCCAGGGAGCTCTGGAAACACCATATATTTT	CASSIVPGSSGNTIYF
-	-	TRBJ2-3	TRBV7-9	TGTGCCAGCACCCGACTGGTGCAGGGAATCACAGATACGCAGTATTTT	CASTRLVQGITDTQYF
TRBD1	-	TRBJ1-5	TRBV18	TGTGCCAGCTCCCTTTTAGACAGGGTTGGTCAGCCCCAGCATTTT	CASSLLDRVGQPQHF
TRBD1	-	TRBJ1-3	TRBV3-1/TRBV3-2	TGTGCCAGCAGCCACTCGGACAGGGGAAACACCATATATTTT	CASSHSDRGNTIYF
-	once	TRBJ1-1	TRBV20-1	TGCAGTGCTAGAGACGCGGGGGCTTTCTTT	CSARDAGAFF
-	few	TRBJ2-1	TRBV11-1	TGTGCCAGCAGCTTAAATTTGGGGGTAGGGCAGTTCTTC	CASSLNLGVGQFF
TRBD1	-	TRBJ1-1	TRBV5-5	TGTGCCAGCAGCTGGGGACAGGGGAACACTGAAGCTTTCTTT	CASSWGQGNTEAFF
TRBD1	-	TRBJ1-5	TRBV2	TGTGCCAGCAGACCTTCCGCGGCAGGGGGTCAGCCCCAGCATTTT	CASRPSAAGGQPQHF
-	-	TRBJ2-5	TRBV21-1	TGTGCCAGCAGCCCACCAACAGAGGCGGCGCCCCAAGAGACCCAGTACTTC	CASSPPTEAAPQETQYF
TRBD1	-	TRBJ2-2	TRBV27	TGTGCCAGCAGTTTAGTCGGGACAGGGAAGAACACCGGGGAGCTGTTTTTT	CASSLVGTGKNTGELFF
-	-	TRBJ1-5	TRBV2	TGTGCCAGCAGTGATCTTTTCAGCAATCAGCCCCAGCATTTT	CASSDLFSNQPQHF
-	-	TRBJ2-1	TRBV6-5	TGTGCCAGCAGCCGGCGGGGACCCTCCTACAATGAGCAGTTCTTC	CASSRRGPSYNEQFF
-	-	TRBJ2-2	TRBV24-1	TGTGCCACCAGTGATTTATCAGGGGAGCTGTTTTTT	CATSDLSGELFF
-	-	TRBJ2-7	TRBV13	TGTGCCAGCAGCTTCGGGTCTCCGAGCTCCTACGAGCAGTACTTC	CASSFGSPSSYEQYF
-	-	TRBJ2-1	TRBV7-2	TGTGCCAGCAGCTTAGTGAATGAGCAGTTCTTC	CASSLVNEQFF
-	-	TRBJ2-5	TRBV5-6	TGTGCCAGCAGCTTTAGCCTAGTTGTAGAGACCCAGTACTTC	CASSFSLVVETQYF
-	-	TRBJ2-2	TRBV6-1	TGTGCCAGCAGTGAATGGAGAAACGGGGAGCTGTTTTTT	CASSEWRNGELFF
TRBD1	-	TRBJ1-2	TRBV7-2	TGTGCCAGCAGCCCGGGGGGGACAGTGGCTAACTATGGCTACACCTTC	CASSPGGTVANYGYTF
-	-	TRBJ1-2	TRBV4-1	TGCGCCAGCAGCCAAGGGACCTCGGGTTTAATAGATGGCTACACCTTC	CASSQGTSGLIDGYTF
-	-	TRBJ1-2	TRBV6-5	TGTGCCAGCAGTTACTCTCCCGCAGGGATCAGCTATGGCTACACCTTC	CASSYSPAGISYGYTF
-	-	TRBJ1-1	TRBV19	TGTGCCAGTAGTAGGGACGGGAGGAACACTGAAGCTTTCTTT	CASSRDGRNTEAFF